Presented here are 8 T cell receptor beta chains from one specimen sequenced in a study of blood T cell repertoires in COVID-19. The data were produced by immunoSEQ multiplex PCR, yet TCRdb's version contains in-frame clones alone and is incomplete. The data show 95,000 to 120,000 clones, around 85% seen once. The specimen sequenced was peripheral blood. The receptors were gathered from a woman in her sixties or seventies with COVID-19, enrolled during active disease.

This clone appeared a single time. The chain has TRBV7-9 and TRBJ2-5, with D perhaps TRBD2 (7 bases). The ends were cut back, 5 bases at V and 0 bases at J, with 16 bases in the middle. The germline CDR1 and CDR2 sequences are SEHNR and FQNEAQ (reference sequence). The CDR3 has 16 amino acids. CDR3 coding DNA: TGTGCCAGCAGCCCCCGACTAGCAGGGGACCAAGAGACCCAGTACTTC. This sequence encodes CASSPRLAGDQETQYF.

This clone was observed once. CDR3: CSVEVGTGTDEQYF. In DNA form, the CDR3 reads TGCAGCGTTGAGGTGGGGACAGGGACCGACGAGCAGTACTTC. This chain connects TRBV29-1 to TRBJ2-7, with 9 bases fitting TRBD1. CDR3 size: 14 residues. Trimming at V came to 3 bases and at J to 5 bases, leaving 8 bases not matched to a gene. Germline V gene lookup returns CDR1 SQVTM and CDR2 ANQGSEA.

The chain links TRBV10-3 to TRBJ1-6; D is ambiguous. CDR1 is ENHRY, CDR2 SYGVKD, per germline. The V end lost 0 bases, the J end lost 10 bases, and 13 bases lay between the germline ends. CDR3 length: 15 residues. The CDR3 sequence is CAISESRRDGSPLHF. In DNA form, the CDR3 reads TGTGCCATCAGTGAGTCGAGGCGAGACGGCTCACCCCTCCACTTT.

The chain employs TRBV29-1 and TRBJ2-7; D may be TRBD1 (6 bases). V was shortened by 4 bases and J by 7 bases, with 20 bases between the two germline ends. The germline V gene encodes CDR1 SQVTM and CDR2 ANQGSEA. The CDR3 totals 14 residues. The DNA of the CDR3 is TGCAGCGTTGCAGCCGGACAGACCAGTGGGGAGCAGTACTTC. Its protein is CSVAAGQTSGEQYF.

The chain couples TRBV30 to TRBJ1-1; D unclear. V gave up 0 bases and J gave up 8 bases, with 7 bases separating them. The CDR3 spans 11 residues. The germline gives CDR1 GTSNPN, CDR2 SVGIG (reference sequence). CDR3 sequence: CAWSVNLEAFF. The CDR3 nucleotides read TGTGCCTGGAGTGTAAATCTCGAAGCTTTCTTT.

The rearrangement uses TRBV6-5 and TRBJ1-1; possibly TRBD1 for D (5 bases). The CDR3 spans 15 residues. V dropped 2 bases and J dropped 0 bases, with 10 bases sitting between them. Germline-derived CDR1 and CDR2 are MNHEY and SVGAGI. CDR3 residues: CASSYTDRLNTEAFF. In DNA form, the CDR3 reads TGTGCCAGCAGTTACACCGACAGATTGAACACTGAAGCTTTCTTT.

CDR3 protein: CASSSPQGSPLHF. CDR3 bases: TGTGCCAGCAGCTCACCACAGGGCTCACCCCTCCACTTT. The J gene is TRBJ1-6, the V gene TRBV7-2; weak D call: TRBD1 (6 bases). Looked up from germline, CDR1 is SGHTA and CDR2 is FQGNSA. The CDR3 runs to 13 residues. The V end was cut by 4 bases, the J end by 10 bases, with 11 bases between.

The sample holds one count of this clone. The genes are TRBV5-8 and TRBJ1-6; D remains unclear. The V gene's germline CDR1 is SGHTS and CDR2 YDEGEE. The V end was cut by 3 bases, the J end by 9 bases, with 19 bases between. CDR3 size: 16 residues. CDR3 in DNA: TGTGCCAGCAGCTACCTGTTGGGCGGAGGATTTTCACCCCTCCACTTT. Amino acid sequence: CASSYLLGGGFSPLHF. The full variable domain, completed using reference TRBV5-8 and TRBJ1-6, is EAGVTQSPTHLIKTRGQQATLRCSPISGHTSVYWYQQALGLGLQFLLWYDEGEERNRGNFPPRFSGRQFPNYSSELNVNALELEDSALYLCASSYLLGGGFSPLHFGNGTRLTVT.